This paragraph reports one TCR beta chain. This clonotype occurred a few times. Its recognized antigen is unknown. Base quality data are lacking; no much larger clone is found one base away. The entry originates in a study of identical twins (dated by TCRdb to the mid-2010s). The study in broad terms: The study deep-sequenced TCR alpha and beta repertoires from monozygotic twins, unrelated adults of various ages and cord blood to test whether fetal clonotypes persist. To rule out contamination, the twin experiments were replicated at different times with different library preparation protocols.

Every donor was a healthy Caucasian. The twin cohort comprised three pairs of female monozygotic twins, all aged about 18 to 29 years. CD4+ and CD8+ T cell populations were isolated with positive isolation kits from Invitrogen. Cut back by 7 bases and 0 bases, the V and J ends lie 4 bases apart. CDR1 SQVTM and CDR2 ANQGSEA are derived from the germline V gene. The CDR3 sequence holds 12 residues, the cysteine and phenylalanine included. Here the CDR3 DNA is all that survives: 36 bases in frame from base 1. Results the study describes overall, beyond this receptor: Zero-insertion analyses could be partly confounded by invariant T cells such as MAIT and iNKT, though diverse VJ usage argued against such confounding for most clonotypes. A weaker excess of twin sharing was found in beta out-of-frame sequences because the signal-to-noise ratio was lowered by fewer shared sequences. Fewer insertions were carried by abundant cord blood beta clonotypes; a weaker similar trend was observed in young adult naive repertoires, while no such trend was observed in memory repertoires. Because the same donors could not be followed over many years, the conclusions depended on cross-sectional statistical analysis. In monozygotic twins, out-of-frame TCR alpha sharing was systematically underestimated by recombination models, although the models agreed with sharing between unrelated individuals. Compared with coincidental sharing between unrelated individuals, an excess of low generation-probability sequences was observed among out-of-frame TCR alpha sequences shared between twins.

Libraries were built with 5' RACE. The data were produced on an Illumina HiSeq 2000. Template switching introduced a universal primer binding site; the final cDNA contained a unique molecular identifier, enabling accurate counting of TCR cDNA molecules. First-strand cDNA for TCR alpha and beta chains was synthesized from specific primers in the conserved constant-segment region. Each cDNA library was double barcoded, with a SMART-Mk sample barcode plus Illumina barcodes, to control for contamination. TruSeq adapter sequences, together with Illumina sample barcodes, were added in two successive PCR steps. The Illumina HiSeq platform was used with custom primers to sequence TCR alpha and beta cDNA libraries. In the original analysis: Unique molecular identifiers were extracted from raw reads with MiGEC, and CDR3 positions were determined with MiXCR. Recombination models were inferred per individual with the repgenHMM and IGoR tools using an EM algorithm. The analysis of shared clonotypes was done with the tcR package in R, with sharing normalized by the product of cloneset sizes. To study raw recombination without the effects of thymic and clonal selection, out-of-frame nonproductive sequences were analyzed. The raw public reads went through TCRdb reprocessing: fastp at Q25, MiXCR clone calling, in-frame beta chains kept. CDR3 protein sequences are deduplicated, and each keeps its most common genes and DNA. TCRdb's processing, not the study's, gives the V and J calls here. For this sample the table gives fewer than 500,000 distinct CDR3 sequences, of which more than 13% were detected only once. Clones ranked in the top ten supply approximately 1% of the sample.

This sample also belongs to another study, concerning yellow fever vaccine responses in identical twins. Per that second paper: The T cell response to vaccination in identical twins was reported by the authors to appear partly convergent and partly personalized. In the study, vaccine-responding T cell clones were precisely tracked in identical twins.

The source of this sequence is a woman between 18 and 29 years old in good health. The receptor chain draws on TRBV29-1 and TRBJ2-6, with an unclear D gene assignment. The sequencing sample was made of CD4+ T cells sorted from blood. Read as DNA, the sequence is TGCAGCGGGTACTCTGGGGCCAACGTCCTGACTTTC. Its protein product is CSGYSGANVLTF.